The entry below describes one T cell receptor beta chain. Its specificity is not known. The read comes to an end 3 residues before the CDR3 does, leaving the germline J gene to fill in the end. The record originates from a study of T cell clonality in common variable immunodeficiency. This CDR3 is 17 amino acids long. CDR1 and CDR2 (germline): KGHSH, LQKENI. Trimming took off 5 bases at V and 4 bases at J, with 20 bases between the two ends. The repertoire was sequenced with immunoSEQ multiplex PCR; TCRdb's copy has only in-frame clones and lacks some. The sample counts more than 13,000 clones, none seen once; the ten largest own under 10%. Blood came from CVID subjects not ill and not taking immunomodulatory or immunosuppressive medication. General study findings and limits: Reportedly, TCR beta sequences from common variable immunodeficiency showed fewer deletions and N-nucleotide insertions.

The rearrangement links TRBV18 to TRBJ2-2, with D tentatively TRBD1 (7 bases). The TCR was taken from a human donor with common variable immunodeficiency. Specimen: peripheral blood mononuclear cells. The covered CDR3 bases are TGTGCCAGCTCAACCCCCGGGCAGGGGGGTTTCACCGGGGAG. Translating it yields CASSTPGQGGFTGE. The entire CDR3 reads CASSTPGQGGFTGELFF.